This is a list of T cell receptor beta chains from one sample in a study of CD8 T cells in Susac syndrome. TCRdb processed the immunoSEQ multiplex PCR reads anew with MiXCR; each CDR3 protein has one entry. The repertoire has 90,000 or so distinct CDR3 sequences, 80% to 95% of them found once; the top ten carry less than 0.35%. The source material was CD8+ T cells from PBMCs. These receptors came from a human donor in good health. Each CDR3 is given with its conserved first and last residue. The order of the fields is V gene, CDR3 protein.

TRBV29-1,CSVERTTGLGYTF
TRBV12-3/TRBV12-4,CASHQVGVYNSPLHF
TRBV19,CASSTHLGRTYEQYF
TRBV6-2/TRBV6-3,CASSYQGLEIYEQYF
TRBV7-9,CASSLAPLATDTQYF
TRBV6-4,CASSDSEETDTQYF
TRBV3-1,CASSQATHSGYHHEQYF
TRBV20-1,CSASLIGQGVAGELFF
TRBV7-2,CASSLTENTEAFF
TRBV4-1,CASSQSGVEIYGYTF
TRBV7-2,CASSLDGVQGRYSPLHF
TRBV15,CATSRDFLNTEAFF
TRBV7-9,CASSLTTPLQETQYF
TRBV4-1,CASSQIAGSQETQYF
TRBV11-2,CASSLEGTLSSVDTQYF
TRBV20-1,CSQTPSGVSNTQYF